This TCR beta chain was sequenced in a study of blood T cell repertoires in COVID-19. Produced via immunoSEQ multiplex PCR; TCRdb's table is partial and in-frame only. The data contain roughly 100,000 clones, 87% of them singletons. V lost 1 base, J lost 0 bases, and 16 bases lay in between. Germline V lookup: CDR1 LGHDT, CDR2 YNNKEL (reference sequence). This CDR3 contains 19 residues. The chain joins TRBV3-1 (or the pseudogene TRBV3-2) to TRBJ2-6; no clear D. The sample consisted of peripheral blood. This TCR came from a man aged 45-65 years with active COVID-19. In DNA, the CDR3 is TGTGCCAGCAGCCAAGTAGACCTAGTATACCACTCTGGGGCCAACGTCCTGACTTTC. Protein: CASSQVDLVYHSGANVLTF.